The clone carrying this T cell receptor beta chain was counted ten times or more. The antigen is not known. The study's findings and limits: The TCR gene usage of tumor memory CD4+ T cells clustered together with blood and lymph node memory CD4+ cells and with lymph node naive CD4+ cells. Tumor-infiltrating Treg TCR alpha and beta sequences overlapped most with tumor naive CD4+ T cells, then blood naive.

Semi-nested PCR with Nested Universal Primer A followed constant-region reverse priming of full-length variable regions. TCRdb used MiXCR to reprocess the 5' RACE reads, holding one entry per CDR3 protein. The repertoire holds approximately 8,700 distinct CDR3 sequences, with more than 15% as singletons. Sequencing was carried out using memory CD4+ T cells sorted from blood. Subset in this sample: memory CD4+ T cells, CD4+CD45RO+CD25-. This clonotype was sampled from a female donor with breast cancer.

CDR3 bases: TGTGCCAGCAGCCAAGATCTAGCAGGGGGGATCTACGAGCAGTACTTC. Translating gives CASSQDLAGGIYEQYF. This sequence joins TRBV4-2 and TRBJ2-7; perhaps TRBD1 as D (7 bases). V lost 0 bases and J lost 3, with 15 bases in between. Germline V gene sequence: CDR1 LGHNA, CDR2 YNFKEQ. The length of the CDR3 is 16 residues.